The 18 T cell receptor beta chains below were found in one sample sequenced in a study of blood T cell repertoires in COVID-19 (dated by TCRdb to the early 2020s). Libraries came from the immunoSEQ multiplex PCR assay. Sourced from immuneACCESS, this table was stored by TCRdb with only in-frame sequences that have V and J called. A share of the clones is absent; for the studies checked, an unresolved V gene accounts for under half, and the remainder has no known explanation. The sample has about 170,000 clones on record, roughly 90% of them singletons. Together, the top ten hold around 0.53% of the sample. Source material: peripheral blood. Every receptor here comes from a man aged 50-60 years with acute or convalescent COVID-19.

This sequence joins TRBV27 and TRBJ2-7, with TRBD1 as a possible D gene (5 bases). From germline, CDR1 is MNHEY and CDR2 SMNVEV (reference sequence). The CDR3 loop spans 14 amino acids. The germline V and J ends were trimmed by 5 bases and 6 bases, with 17 bases remaining between them. The CDR3 region is CASSPQRQRREQYF. CDR3 DNA sequence: TGTGCCAGCAGTCCCCAACGACAGAGGCGCGAGCAGTACTTC.

The CDR3 here is CASSLGWASGLARQETQYF. Written as DNA, the CDR3 is TGTGCCAGCAGCTTGGGGTGGGCTAGCGGGTTGGCAAGGCAAGAGACCCAGTACTTC. The chain has TRBV5-4 and TRBJ2-5; 8 nucleotides match TRBD2. This CDR3 region has 19 residues. The trim removed 0 bases at V and 2 bases at J, leaving 15 bases unmatched. In germline, CDR1 is SGHNT, CDR2 YYREEE (reference sequence).

The V gene is TRBV24-1, the J gene TRBJ2-1; TRBD2 matches 8 bases. The CDR3 spans 15 residues. Trimming cost V 4 bases and J 8 bases; bases outside gene matches: 9. CDR1 is KGHDR and CDR2 is SFDVKD in the germline V gene. The CDR3 loop reads CATSEPAGVLHEQFF. CDR3 DNA: TGTGCCACCAGTGAACCAGCGGGAGTTTTGCATGAGCAGTTCTTC.

This rearrangement joins TRBV18 to TRBJ1-1; no reliable D call. CDR1 is KGHSH and CDR2 is LQKENI in the germline V gene. V was clipped by 2 bases and J by 4 bases, with 14 bases between them. The CDR3 contains 15 residues. The CDR3 nucleotides read TGTGCCAGCTCACCATTACACAGCGGATCCACTGAAGCTTTCTTT. Translation: CASSPLHSGSTEAFF.

This chain connects TRBV4-2 to TRBJ2-5, with 10 positions matching TRBD2. The CDR3 totals 17 residues. The J segment lost 5 bases and the V segment lost 0 bases, leaving 9 bases of the junction unmatched. CDR1 LGHNA and CDR2 YNFKEQ come from the germline V gene. The CDR3 DNA follows: TGTGCCAGCAGCCAAGATCCAGCGGGAGGGCAAATGGAGACCCAGTACTTC. It codes for CASSQDPAGGQMETQYF.

The chain uses TRBV5-1 and TRBJ2-3, with 7 nucleotides matching TRBD2. Germline V gene sequence: CDR1 SGHRS, CDR2 YFSETQ. V lost 4 bases, J lost 0 bases, and 5 bases stayed unmatched. The CDR3 runs to 15 residues. CDR3 amino acids: CASSAGVSSTDTQYF. DNA for the CDR3: TGCGCCAGCAGCGCGGGGGTGTCTAGCACAGATACGCAGTATTTT.

This chain uses TRBV5-4 with TRBJ2-1, with 10 nucleotides matching TRBD1. Per germline, CDR1 SGHNT and CDR2 YYREEE (reference sequence). V was pared by 2 bases and J by 6 bases, with 5 bases of the junction left unmatched. The CDR3 has 15 amino acids. This CDR3 is CASSLPGQGFNEQFF. The CDR3 DNA follows: TGTGCCAGCAGCTTACCGGGACAGGGGTTCAATGAGCAGTTCTTC.

This chain uses TRBV18 with TRBJ2-3; 7 nucleotides line up with TRBD2. The germline gives CDR1 KGHSH, CDR2 LQKENI. CDR3 length: 15 residues. Trimming removed 2 bases from V and 2 bases from J; junction bases left unmatched: 4. This CDR3 is CASSPGGTTTDTQYF. The CDR3 nucleotides read TGTGCCAGCTCACCAGGGGGGACTACCACAGATACGCAGTATTTT.

The chain recombines TRBV28 with TRBJ2-1; 9 nucleotides align to TRBD2. Germline CDR1 is MDHEN and CDR2 is SYDVKM. The ends lost 6 bases at V and 0 bases at J; junction bases unmatched: 3. The CDR3 consists of 15 residues. CDR3 DNA sequence: TGTGCCAGCAGGCTAGCGGGATTCTCCTACAATGAGCAGTTCTTC. Encoded protein: CASRLAGFSYNEQFF.

The chain joins TRBV28 to TRBJ1-5; D uncertain. The CDR3 totals 14 residues. Germline V CDR1 and CDR2: MDHEN, SYDVKM. V was shortened by 5 bases and J by 11 bases, with 19 bases between the two germline ends. The CDR3 is CASSPGRVVRAQHF. DNA of the CDR3: TGTGCCAGCAGTCCCGGCCGGGTCGTTCGGGCCCAGCATTTT.

The rearrangement uses TRBV7-3 and TRBJ2-2, with TRBD2 matching 12 bases. This CDR3 is 16 amino acids long. Germline CDR1 and CDR2: SGHTA and FQGTGA. V lost 1 base to trimming and J lost 7 bases; unmatched junction nucleotides: 4. CDR3 in DNA: TGTGCCAGCAGCTTAAGCCTAGCGGGAGGGTTCGGGGAGCTGTTTTTT. Encoded protein: CASSLSLAGGFGELFF.

The chain links TRBV25-1 to TRBJ1-2, with D possibly TRBD1 on 5 matching bases. Trimming took 0 bases from V and 4 from J, leaving 18 bases between them. Germline V lookup: CDR1 MGHDK, CDR2 SYGVNS. The CDR3 runs to 17 residues. The CDR3 DNA reads as TGTGCCAGCAGTGAATATGGCGTTAGGGGCTTGCGCTATGGCTACACCTTC. It translates to CASSEYGVRGLRYGYTF.

V usage is TRBV27 and J usage is TRBJ1-2; 11 nucleotides line up with TRBD1. The CDR3 is made up of 14 amino acids. The germline V gene has CDR1 MNHEY and CDR2 SMNVEV (reference sequence). V shed 9 bases, J shed 4 bases, and the junction held 7 bases outside the gene matches. The CDR3 region has the DNA TGTGCCAGTCGGGACAGGGGGACGGGCTATGGCTACACCTTC. Residues: CASRDRGTGYGYTF.

The V gene is TRBV21-1, the J gene TRBJ2-7; the D call in the table, TRBD2, was not verified against the DNA. TRBV21-1 is listed as a pseudogene. CDR3 length equals 17 residues. This CDR3 is CASSTGLAGGNSYEQYF. In nucleotides, the CDR3 is TGTGCCAGCAGCACGGGACTAGCGGGAGGGAACTCCTACGAGCAGTACTTC.

The rearrangement uses TRBV19 and TRBJ2-1, with D perhaps TRBD2 (5 bases). CDR3 length: 17 residues. From germline, CDR1 is LNHDA and CDR2 SQIVND (reference sequence). V was cut by 0 bases and J by 0 bases, with 12 bases left in between. DNA for the CDR3: TGTGCCAGTAGTATAGAGGTTGGCGGGCGCTCCTACAATGAGCAGTTCTTC. Translating it yields CASSIEVGGRSYNEQFF.

The chain recombines TRBV7-9 with TRBJ2-1; no clear D. This CDR3 is built from 14 residues. V was trimmed by 4 bases and J by 6 bases, leaving 13 bases between them. Per the germline V gene, CDR1 is SEHNR and CDR2 is FQNEAQ (reference sequence). The CDR3 bases are TGTGCCAGCAGCTCGTCTTGGCAACCCAATGAGCAGTTCTTC. Its translation is CASSSSWQPNEQFF.

V usage is TRBV27 and J usage is TRBJ1-2; 8 bases agree with TRBD1. With V trimmed by 6 bases and J by 5 bases, 8 bases remained unmatched. Germline CDR1 is MNHEY and CDR2 is SMNVEV (reference sequence). The CDR3 length is 14 residues. CDR3 sequence: CASSPNRGWYGYTF. As DNA, the CDR3 is TGTGCCAGCAGCCCTAACAGGGGGTGGTATGGCTACACCTTC.

The chain is built from TRBV7-2 and TRBJ1-2, with a possible D match to TRBD1 (6 bases). Trimming removed 2 bases from V and 7 bases from J, with 20 bases in between. Germline values: CDR1 SGHTA, CDR2 FQGNSA. The CDR3 has 16 amino acids. The CDR3 reads CASSLRGGDPSGGYTF. The CDR3 nucleotides read TGTGCCAGCAGCTTAAGGGGGGGGGACCCCTCGGGTGGCTACACCTTC.